Listed below are T cell receptor beta chains from one sample, sequenced in a study of blood T cells in healthy people across ages. MiXCR, applied by TCRdb to the 5' RACE reads, yields one record per CDR3 protein. The sample lists almost 800,000 distinct CDR3 sequences, more than 45% seen once, with over 20% in the top ten. The specimen sequenced was blood. The receptors here all came from a man aged 30 to 45 in good health. Both conserved end residues are part of each CDR3. D genes are given only for firm matches. The size field is filled for only some rows; it gives once, few, many or a size class.

j_gene,abundance,d_gene,v_gene,CDR3nt,CDR3aa
TRBJ1-2,few,.,TRBV5-1,TGCGCCAGCAGCCCACTTGGTGGCGTGGACTATGGCTACACCTTC,CASSPLGGVDYGYTF
TRBJ2-7,.,.,TRBV5-1,TGCGCCAGCAGCTTTTACCCAGGGACGGATTTAACCTACGAGCAGTACTTC,CASSFYPGTDLTYEQYF
TRBJ2-4,once,TRBD2,TRBV15,TGTGCCACCAGCAGAGGGACTAGCGAAAGGCCCAGGAACATTCAGTACTTC,CATSRGTSERPRNIQYF
TRBJ2-5,few,.,TRBV6-6,TGTGCCAGCAGTTACTCGGGGATTGACACGGGATTCTCTCAGTACTTC,CASSYSGIDTGFSQYF
TRBJ2-4,.,TRBD2,TRBV10-3,TGTGCCACCAGTGAGGGACTACGAAGTGACAAAAACATTCAGTACTTC,CATSEGLRSDKNIQYF
TRBJ2-3,few,.,TRBV7-2,TGTGCCAGCAACAACTTTCGGCGGGCCACAGATACGCAGTATTTT,CASNNFRRATDTQYF
TRBJ2-3,.,.,TRBV29-1,TGCGTCGCTACGGAAGCCTTGGAGTTACCAGATACGCAGTATTTT,CVATEALELPDTQYF
TRBJ2-5,.,TRBD2,TRBV20-1,TGCAGTGCACTCGACGGGGGGAATCAAGAGACCCAGTACTTC,CSALDGGNQETQYF
TRBJ1-2,.,.,TRBV29-1,TGCAGCGCCCTTCTCTGGGACTATGGCTACACCTTC,CSALLWDYGYTF
TRBJ2-3,few,.,TRBV7-8,TGTGCCAGCAGCCCACAGGGAAATGCAGATACGCAGTATTTT,CASSPQGNADTQYF
TRBJ2-1,.,TRBD2,TRBV18,TGTGCCAGCTCACTATCTAGCGGGAGGGGTGAGCAGTTCTTC,CASSLSSGRGEQFF
TRBJ2-5,few,.,TRBV29-1,TGCAGCGTTGAAGGGGTGGAGACCCAGTACTTC,CSVEGVETQYF
TRBJ2-5,.,TRBD2,TRBV6-5,TGTGCCAGCAGAGCGTACGGGAGGGAGGAGACCCAGTACTTC,CASRAYGREETQYF
TRBJ2-5,.,.,TRBV11-2,TGTGCCAGCAGCCTAGGGATGGTCCAAGAGACCCAGTACTTC,CASSLGMVQETQYF
TRBJ1-6,few,.,TRBV20-1,TGCACCACGACGGGGGGATTCGATAATTCACCCCTCCACTTT,CTTTGGFDNSPLHF
TRBJ2-7,few,.,TRBV20-1,TGCAGTGCCTTGTGGTACGAGCAGTACTTC,CSALWYEQYF
TRBJ1-2,few,.,TRBV29-1,TGCAGCGTTGCCGGGGAAGGCTATGGCTACACCTTC,CSVAGEGYGYTF
TRBJ2-5,.,.,TRBV4-2,TGTGCCAGCAGCCAAGTACAGGGAGCATACAGTGAGCAGTACTTC,CASSQVQGAYSEQYF
TRBJ2-7,few,TRBD1,TRBV5-1,TGCGCCAGCAGCCTTACGGGACAGGGGGCTTACGAGCAGTACTTC,CASSLTGQGAYEQYF
TRBJ2-7,.,TRBD2,TRBV9,TGTGCCAGCAGCCCTACAACTCCGGGACTAGCCTTCGACGAGCAGTACTTC,CASSPTTPGLAFDEQYF
TRBJ1-4,.,.,TRBV4-2,TGTGCCAGCAGCCCTCCGCAGGGTATAAGGGAAAAACTGTTTTTT,CASSPPQGIREKLFF
TRBJ2-1,.,TRBD2,TRBV27,TGTGCCAGCAGTCGGACTGGCGGGAGCCACAATGAGCAGTTCTTC,CASSRTGGSHNEQFF
TRBJ2-5,.,TRBD1,TRBV18,TGTGCCAGCTCAGGACGGACAGGGGTGGTTGGAGAGACCCAGTACTTC,CASSGRTGVVGETQYF
TRBJ2-3,.,.,TRBV12-3/TRBV12-4,TGTGCCAGCAGTTTCACGGCGGGCACCACAGATACGCAGTATTTT,CASSFTAGTTDTQYF
TRBJ1-6,few,.,TRBV6-5,TGTGCCAGCAGTTACTCCTCTACAGCTGGTTTGTCACCCCTCCACTTT,CASSYSSTAGLSPLHF
TRBJ1-2,few,.,TRBV7-2,TGTGCCAGCAGCTTAGATGGGCAGGCTAGCGGCTACACCTTC,CASSLDGQASGYTF
TRBJ2-1,once,.,TRBV20-1,TGCAGTGCTTGCCGGGATACCCTATACAATGAGCAGTTCTTC,CSACRDTLYNEQFF
TRBJ2-7,.,TRBD2,TRBV7-2,TGTGCCAGCAGCGCATCGACTAGCCCCTCCGCCGAGCAGTACTTC,CASSASTSPSAEQYF
TRBJ1-6,.,.,TRBV2,TGTGCCAGCAACACTCCCCGGGAGGGGGATTCACCCCTCCACTTT,CASNTPREGDSPLHF
TRBJ2-5,.,.,TRBV7-8,TGTGCCAGCAGCTTATCATTTGCGGCCGAGACCCAGTACTTC,CASSLSFAAETQYF
TRBJ2-7,.,.,TRBV20-1,TGCAGTGCTAGTTTGGGGGGACAGTTCGGCGAGCAGTACTTC,CSASLGGQFGEQYF
TRBJ1-5,.,.,TRBV25-1,TGTGCCAGCACCAGAACCGGGGCCGAGTGGTATAGCAATCAGCCCCAGCATTTT,CASTRTGAEWYSNQPQHF
TRBJ2-5,.,TRBD1,TRBV12-3/TRBV12-4,TGTGCCAGCAGCCCAGGGACAGTCGGAGCGACCCAGTACTTC,CASSPGTVGATQYF
TRBJ2-1,.,TRBD2,TRBV29-1,TGCAGCGTTGTCGACGCGGCCGGGACTAGCGGGAGGGCCCTCAATGAGCAGTTCTTC,CSVVDAAGTSGRALNEQFF
TRBJ2-3,once,TRBD2,TRBV6-5,TGTGCCAGCAGCCAGCGGGGGAGGGGAACAGATACGCAGTATTTT,CASSQRGRGTDTQYF
TRBJ1-2,few,.,TRBV6-6,TGTGCCAGCAGTAGCTATGGCTACACCTTC,CASSSYGYTF
TRBJ1-6,.,.,TRBV7-8,TGTGCCAGCAGCTTAGCGGGCAGGCAGAATTCACCCCTCCACTTT,CASSLAGRQNSPLHF
TRBJ2-1,.,.,TRBV11-1,TGTGCCAGCAGCTTTGGCGGAGGGGATGAGCAGTTCTTC,CASSFGGGDEQFF
TRBJ2-3,.,.,TRBV9,TGTGCCAGCAGCGAGTCGCTTTCTTTTGTTACTGCGCCAGATACGCAGTATTTT,CASSESLSFVTAPDTQYF
TRBJ1-1,few,.,TRBV14,TGTGCCAGCAGCCTACCTGGACGGCCGAGGAACGCTTTCTTT,CASSLPGRPRNAFF
TRBJ2-3,.,.,TRBV10-3,TGTGCCGCGCAGGGGAATATCCCTGATACGCAGTATTTT,CAAQGNIPDTQYF
TRBJ2-7,.,.,TRBV30,TGTGCCTGGGAGCAAGGGAACTACGAGCAGTACTTC,CAWEQGNYEQYF
TRBJ1-2,.,.,TRBV3-1,TGTGCCAGCAGCCAAGGGGGTATTGGCTATGGCTACACCTTC,CASSQGGIGYGYTF
TRBJ1-6,.,TRBD1,TRBV2,TGTGCCTGCAGAGCGGCCGGGACAGCTAATTCACCCCTCCACTTT,CACRAAGTANSPLHF
TRBJ1-2,.,.,TRBV5-1,TGCGCCAGCAGCCAATACTACGAGGGTGCGGGCTATGGCTACACCTTC,CASSQYYEGAGYGYTF
TRBJ2-1,.,TRBD2,TRBV5-4,TGTGCCAGCAGCTTTCCCACCGGGACTAGCGGGAGTAGTGAGCAGTTCTTC,CASSFPTGTSGSSEQFF
TRBJ2-7,.,.,TRBV5-1,TGCGCCAGCAGTTTCAACATCGGCTCCTACGAGCAGTACTTC,CASSFNIGSYEQYF
TRBJ1-4,.,.,TRBV3-1,TGTGCCAGCAGCCAAGTGAGCGGATCTAATGAAAAACTGTTTTTT,CASSQVSGSNEKLFF
TRBJ1-2,.,TRBD1,TRBV29-1,TGCAGCGTTGAGACAGGGACTTATGGCTACACCTTC,CSVETGTYGYTF
TRBJ2-5,few,.,TRBV14,TGTGCCAGCAGCCAGGCACCTAAAGAGACCCAGTACTTC,CASSQAPKETQYF
TRBJ1-4,.,.,TRBV6-1,TGTGCCAGCAGTGAAGATAGTAGATCCAGGGTATTT,CASSEDSRSRVF
TRBJ2-1,.,.,TRBV5-1,TGCGCCAGCGGCTTGGACGGCATATACAATGAGCAGTTCTTC,CASGLDGIYNEQFF
TRBJ2-3,.,TRBD2,TRBV4-2,TGTGCCAGCAGTCCGGGGGGGCAAGAGTTAGATACGCAGTATTTT,CASSPGGQELDTQYF